This T cell receptor (beta chain) is drawn from a study of Tregs in tolerant kidney transplant recipients. About the study: Sorting of CD4+CD25+CD127- cells followed approximately three-day belatacept mixed lymphocyte reactions, sometimes with roughly five-day graft donor restimulation. Recipient cells were told from donor cells by antibody staining. General study findings and limits: Activated donor B cell expansion appeared to reveal the most relevant donor-specific TCRbeta repertoire. Biological reproducibility was not directly addressed, but technical replication error appeared minimal.

The data were produced by immunoSEQ multiplex PCR, yet TCRdb's version contains in-frame clones alone and is incomplete. Of about 44,000 clones in the sample, 95% to 96% were seen once. CDR3 size: 15 residues. V lost 0 bases to trimming and J lost 0 bases, with 9 bases between them. The germline gives CDR1 SGHKS, CDR2 YYEKEE (reference sequence). As to this clone: Its antigen is unknown.

The sequence was obtained from a human donor in good health. The source material was Tregs from blood cultured with allogeneic cells. This chain links TRBV5-5 with TRBJ1-1; tentative D call: TRBD1 (5 bases). CDR3 nucleotides: TGTGCCAGCAGCTTGGCCCTAGGGGTGAACACTGAAGCTTTCTTT. This translates into CASSLALGVNTEAFF.